This entry lists 4 T cell receptor beta chains sequenced from one sample in a study of response to subunit inactivated influenza vaccine. TCRdb re-called the RT-PCR reads through MiXCR, storing one row per CDR3 protein. The sample shows around 710,000 distinct CDR3 sequences, roughly 13% of them seen only once. This specimen was PBMCs from blood, taken 14 to 15 days before vaccination. The origin of the receptors is a man in his forties or fifties who received an inactivated influenza vaccine.

The chain uses TRBV11-2 and TRBJ2-5, with 11 bases identical to TRBD2. Germline V gene sequence: CDR1 SGHAT, CDR2 FQNNGV. Trimming at V came to 2 bases and at J to 0 bases, leaving 8 bases not matched to a gene. CDR3 length: 18 amino acids. In nucleotides, the CDR3 is TGTGCCAGCAGCTTAAATTCCCTAGCGGGGGGAAACCAAGAGACCCAGTACTTC. Its protein is CASSLNSLAGGNQETQYF.

This chain uses TRBV24-1 with TRBJ2-1; 12 nucleotides align to TRBD1. The CDR3 has 17 amino acids. The V segment lost 5 bases and the J segment 6 bases; nucleotides outside the gene matches: 10. Germline V gene sequence: CDR1 KGHDR, CDR2 SFDVKD. In DNA, the CDR3 is TGTGCCACCAGTGTTGATTGGGGACAGGGGGCCGGCAATGAGCAGTTCTTC. Translation gives CATSVDWGQGAGNEQFF.

In its sample, this clonotype was seen a few times. The chain combines TRBV12-3 or TRBV12-4 with TRBJ1-1, with a tentative D call TRBD1 (5 bases). The CDR3 runs to 14 residues. Trimming pared 5 bases from V and 4 bases from J, leaving 14 bases between. The CDR3 reads CASSHPPGVTEAFF. The CDR3 bases are TGTGCCAGCAGTCACCCCCCGGGGGTCACTGAAGCTTTCTTT.

This clonotype occurred a few times. This chain uses TRBV20-1 with TRBJ2-7, with D unresolved. Trimming removed 0 bases from V and 3 bases from J, with 6 bases in between. The CDR3 has 12 amino acids. Per the germline V gene, CDR1 is DFQATT and CDR2 is SNEGSKA (reference sequence). Here the CDR3 reads CSAREPNYEQYF. Written as DNA, the CDR3 is TGCAGTGCTAGAGAACCGAACTACGAGCAGTACTTC.